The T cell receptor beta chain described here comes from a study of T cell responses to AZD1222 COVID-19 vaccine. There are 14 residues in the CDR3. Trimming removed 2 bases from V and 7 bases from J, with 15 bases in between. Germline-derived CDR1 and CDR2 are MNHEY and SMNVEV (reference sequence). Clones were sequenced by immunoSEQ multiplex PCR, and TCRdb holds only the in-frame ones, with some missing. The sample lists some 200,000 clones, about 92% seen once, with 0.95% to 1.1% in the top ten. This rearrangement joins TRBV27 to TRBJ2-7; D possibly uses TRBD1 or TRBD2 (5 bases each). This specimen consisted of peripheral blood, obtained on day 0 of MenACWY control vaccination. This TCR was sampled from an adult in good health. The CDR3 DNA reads TGTGCCAGCAGTTTAAAGGGACGGCTACGAGAGCAGTACTTC. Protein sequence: CASSLKGRLREQYF.